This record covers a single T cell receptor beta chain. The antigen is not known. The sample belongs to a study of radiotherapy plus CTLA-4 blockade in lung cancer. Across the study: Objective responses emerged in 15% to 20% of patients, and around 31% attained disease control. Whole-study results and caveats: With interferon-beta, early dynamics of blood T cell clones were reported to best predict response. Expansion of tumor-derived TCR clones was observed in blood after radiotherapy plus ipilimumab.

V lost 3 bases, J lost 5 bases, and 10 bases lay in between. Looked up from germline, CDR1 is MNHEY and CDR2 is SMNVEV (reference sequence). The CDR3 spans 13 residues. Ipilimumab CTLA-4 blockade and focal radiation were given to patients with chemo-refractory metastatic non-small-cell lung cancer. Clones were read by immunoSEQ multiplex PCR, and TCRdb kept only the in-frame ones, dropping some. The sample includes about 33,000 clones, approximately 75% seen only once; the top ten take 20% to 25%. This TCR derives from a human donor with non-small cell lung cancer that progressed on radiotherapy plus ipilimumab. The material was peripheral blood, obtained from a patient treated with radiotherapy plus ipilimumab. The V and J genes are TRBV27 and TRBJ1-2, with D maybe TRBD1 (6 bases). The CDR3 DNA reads TGTGCCAGCAGTTTCAGGGGAAGTTATGGCTACACCTTC. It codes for CASSFRGSYGYTF.